This T cell receptor beta chain is drawn from a study of CD8+ T cells in alopecia areata. Overall study results and limits: More clonal than normal scalp was lesional scalp, particularly alopecia totalis/universalis. When scalp samples are sequenced, resident alphabeta T cells of normal skin are also captured. TCR sharing across patients was less clear than in mice, possibly HLA-related.

Sorting of CD4+ and CD8+ T cells was performed on PBMCs. Trimming pared 6 bases from V and 7 bases from J, leaving 16 bases between. CDR3 length: 13 residues. Germline assignment: CDR1 SQVTM and CDR2 ANQGSEA. A word on this clone: No antigen is known for it.

Once RNA had been extracted, it was reverse transcribed into cDNA to act as the sequencing template. Produced via immunoSEQ multiplex PCR; TCRdb's table is partial and in-frame only. This sample has 130,000 to 150,000 clones, with roughly 60% found just once. The gene calls are TRBV29-1 and TRBJ1-5; no reliable D call. This clonotype originated in a human donor in good health. The sample taken for sequencing was CD8+ T cells sorted from blood. The CDR3 spells CSVEVSAGQPQHF. The DNA for the CDR3 is TGCAGCGTCGAGGTTTCCGCGGGACAGCCCCAGCATTTT.